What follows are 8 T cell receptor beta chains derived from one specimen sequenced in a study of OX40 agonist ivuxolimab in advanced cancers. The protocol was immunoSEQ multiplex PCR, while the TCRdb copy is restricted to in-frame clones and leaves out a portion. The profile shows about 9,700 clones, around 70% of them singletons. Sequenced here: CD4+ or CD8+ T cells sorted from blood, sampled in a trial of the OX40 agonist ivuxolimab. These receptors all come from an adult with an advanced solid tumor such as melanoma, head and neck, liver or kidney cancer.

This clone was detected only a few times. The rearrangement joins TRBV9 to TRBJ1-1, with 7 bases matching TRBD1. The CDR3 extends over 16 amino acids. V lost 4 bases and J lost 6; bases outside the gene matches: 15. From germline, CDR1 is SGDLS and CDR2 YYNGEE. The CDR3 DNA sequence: TGTGCCAGCAGCTCCCCAATTACCACAGGGGTTCCTGAAGCTTTCTTT. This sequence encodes CASSSPITTGVPEAFF.

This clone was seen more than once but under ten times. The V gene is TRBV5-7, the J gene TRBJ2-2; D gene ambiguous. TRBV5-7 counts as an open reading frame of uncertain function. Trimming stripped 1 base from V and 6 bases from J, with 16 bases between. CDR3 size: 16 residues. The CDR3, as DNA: TGTGCCAGCAGCTTGTCCCCCCGGGCAGGACCCGGGGAGCTGTTTTTT. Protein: CASSLSPRAGPGELFF.

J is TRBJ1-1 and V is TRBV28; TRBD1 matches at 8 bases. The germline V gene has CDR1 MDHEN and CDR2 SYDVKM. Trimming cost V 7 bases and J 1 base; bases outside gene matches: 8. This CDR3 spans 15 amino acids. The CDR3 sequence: CASTTNRGKNTEAFF. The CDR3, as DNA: TGTGCCAGCACCACCAACAGGGGGAAGAACACTGAAGCTTTCTTT.

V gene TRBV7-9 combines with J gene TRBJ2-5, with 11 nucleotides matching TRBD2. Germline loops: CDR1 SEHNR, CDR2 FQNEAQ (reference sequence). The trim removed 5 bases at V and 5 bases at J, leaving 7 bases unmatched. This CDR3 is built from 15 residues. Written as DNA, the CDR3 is TGTGCCAGCAGCATGACTAGCGGGGATCTTGAGACCCAGTACTTC. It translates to CASSMTSGDLETQYF. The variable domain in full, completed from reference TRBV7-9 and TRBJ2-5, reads DTGVSQNPRHKITKRGQNVTFRCDPISEHNRLYWYRQTLGQGPEFLTYFQNEAQLEKSRLLSDRFSAERPKGSFSTLEIQRTEQGDSAMYLCASSMTSGDLETQYFGPGTRLLVL.

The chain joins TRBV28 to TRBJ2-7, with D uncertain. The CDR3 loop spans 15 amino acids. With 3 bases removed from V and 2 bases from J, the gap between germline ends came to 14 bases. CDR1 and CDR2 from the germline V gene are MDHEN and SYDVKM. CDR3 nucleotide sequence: TGTGCCAGCAGTTTTATCAACAGTGAGGCCTACGAGCAGTACTTC. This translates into CASSFINSEAYEQYF.

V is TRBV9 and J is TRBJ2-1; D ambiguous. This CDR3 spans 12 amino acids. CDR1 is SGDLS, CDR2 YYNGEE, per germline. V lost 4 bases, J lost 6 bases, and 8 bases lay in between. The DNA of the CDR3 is TGTGCCAGCAGCCCCTCGGGCAATGAGCAGTTCTTC. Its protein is CASSPSGNEQFF.

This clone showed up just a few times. The CDR3 here is CASSRDFQETQYF. The CDR3 DNA follows: TGTGCCAGTAGTAGGGACTTCCAAGAGACCCAGTACTTC. V gene TRBV19 combines with J gene TRBJ2-5; possible D gene TRBD2, 6 bases. Looked up from germline, CDR1 is LNHDA and CDR2 is SQIVND (reference sequence). This CDR3 has 13 amino acids. Trimming pared 4 bases from V and 1 base from J, leaving 7 bases between.

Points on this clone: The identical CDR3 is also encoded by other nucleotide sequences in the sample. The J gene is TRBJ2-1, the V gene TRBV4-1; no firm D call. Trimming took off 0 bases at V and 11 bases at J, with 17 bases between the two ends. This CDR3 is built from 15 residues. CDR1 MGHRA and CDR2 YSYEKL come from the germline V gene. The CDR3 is CASSQDWAAVVKQFF. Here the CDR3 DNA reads TGCGCCAGCAGCCAAGATTGGGCGGCCGTGGTTAAGCAGTTCTTC.